The sequence of this TCR beta chain was determined in a study of shared clonotypes between healthy human individuals (dated by TCRdb to 2020 to 2022). Describing the broader study: Three men and two women, aged 18 to 49 years, made up the cohort. For each donor, three plates each were used for CD4 naive and CD4 memory, two plates were used for CD8 naive, and one plate was used for CD8 memory. The study deeply sequenced blood TCR repertoires of five healthy adults to estimate repertoire size and the extent of clonotype sharing between individuals. To increase sequencing depth and limit assay-specific biases, different laboratories used diverse techniques to prepare libraries and sequence TCR repertoires. Between about 0.8 and 9.5 billion PBMCs per donor were obtained by leukapheresis. Summary of the overall study and its limitations: Incomplete sequencing was indicated by rarefaction of sorted-subset datasets, despite the large sequencing depth. Pairwise subsampling indicated that sequencing depth was expected to affect the degree of clonotype sharing among donors. About 4.5% of naive CD4, 3% to 4% of naive CD8, approximately 2% of memory CD4, and about 0.4% of memory CD8 clonotypes were shared across several donors. The genetic and exposure-history diversity represented was limited by the small number of donors. Sampling was restricted to blood, and TCR repertoires in tissues likely differ from the TCR repertoires found in blood. Larger estimated clonotype richness was generally found for naive subsets than for memory subsets. Clonotypes shared by all four sorted-subset donors showed higher generation probabilities than non-shared clonotypes.

A word on this clone: No cognate antigen has been identified for it. No qualities accompany the bases; no much larger clone lies one base away.

TCR CDR3 regions were amplified from genomic DNA by multiplex PCR using the deep immunoSEQ assay. For each cell subset, the extracted genomic DNA was distributed evenly across all wells of several immunoSEQ 96-well plates, and each plate served as one replicate. For sorted subsets, around 200 ng genomic DNA, equal to about 30,000 T cell genomes, was loaded into each replicate PCR. The purified libraries were quantified using a Qubit 3.0 fluorometer, sized with a Bioanalyzer 2100, and then quantified again using the KAPA Library Quantification kit. Every immunoSEQ 96-well plate was sequenced on a dedicated single-read 150-cycle Illumina NextSeq 550 flow cell. For the original study's pipeline: Because only junctional sequences without quality scores were contained in the immunoSEQ output, filtering matching that applied to full-length reads could not be performed. To assign V/J genes and CDR3, sequences were annotated using PyIR, a Python wrapper for IgBLAST v1.9, with IMGT germline references. Reads were filtered out if the reads had weak V/J assignments (E-value above 1e-6), no CDR3, stop codons, out-of-frame junctions, or ambiguous translated residues. V3J clonotypes were defined as sequences sharing the same inferred V gene, J gene, and CDR3 amino acid sequence. To compute the percentage overlap between repertoires, the number of shared unique clonotypes was divided by the size of the smaller repertoire. Three approaches were used to assess repertoire richness: RTK rarefaction, the Chao1 estimator, and Recon v2.1 estimates of unobserved clonotypes. Generation probabilities were computed with OLGA for all TCRbeta clonotypes obtained by the gDNA method from a handful of donors. TCRdb took this table from immuneACCESS and kept in-frame rearrangements with V and J called. Such tables lack part of the clones; where checked against another copy, unresolved V genes explain under half of the gap, and the rest is unexplained. From that table come the V and J calls and clone size; the DNA was used to work out D and trimming. This sample holds over a million clones; about 80% were observed only once. The ten largest clonotypes hold 1.4% to 1.5% of the sample.

Healthy HIV-negative adults with no recently reported acute infections or vaccinations were included as donors. Every donor was a Caucasian adult residing in Nashville, Tennessee, USA. CD4+ T cells were enriched by magnetic negative selection; naive cells were then positively selected on CD45RA, and the negative fraction formed the memory subset. After blood collection by leukapheresis, PBMCs were isolated using Ficoll-Histopaque density gradient centrifugation and then cryopreserved in the vapor phase of liquid nitrogen. Analytical flow cytometry was used to check the purity and quantity of every magnetically sorted T cell population. Genomic DNA was isolated from every sorted fraction and measured by UV absorbance on a Nanodrop 2000c. Per the germline V gene, LGHNA is the CDR1 and YSLEER is the CDR2. The CDR3 runs 17 amino acids, cysteine and phenylalanine included. Kept here is only the CDR3 DNA, which spans 51 bases and is read in frame from base 1. V and J lose 0 bases and 0 bases, and a span of 11 bases separates them.

Source material: memory CD4+ T cells sorted from blood. Reading the label with the study, this specimen's cell subset or site is: CD45RA-negative fraction. This receptor was obtained from a man aged 18 to 35 in good health. The V gene is TRBV4-3 and the J gene is TRBJ2-2; tentative D gene TRBD1, with 5 bases matching. CDR3 loop: CASSQDHRTANTGELFF. The nucleotide sequence is given as TGCGCCAGCAGCCAAGATCACAGGACGGCGAACACCGGGGAGCTGTTTTTT.